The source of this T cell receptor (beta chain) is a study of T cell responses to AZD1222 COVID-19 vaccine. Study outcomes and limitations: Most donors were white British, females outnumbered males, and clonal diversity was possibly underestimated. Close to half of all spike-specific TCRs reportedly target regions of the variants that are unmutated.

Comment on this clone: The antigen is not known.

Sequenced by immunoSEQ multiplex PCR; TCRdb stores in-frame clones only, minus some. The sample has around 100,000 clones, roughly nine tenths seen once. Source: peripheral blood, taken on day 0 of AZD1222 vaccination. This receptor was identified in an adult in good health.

This CDR3 reads CASSAFGGHSGPDTQYF. In DNA, the CDR3 is TGTGCCAGCAGCGCATTCGGGGGTCACAGTGGTCCAGATACGCAGTATTTT. The rearrangement uses TRBV9 and TRBJ2-3, with D possibly being TRBD2 (6 bases). This CDR3 has 17 amino acids. Germline-derived CDR1 and CDR2 are SGDLS and YYNGEE. V lost 3 bases, J lost 4 bases, and 21 bases lay in between. The entire variable domain, with the rest obtained from reference TRBV9 and TRBJ2-3, is as follows: DSGVTQTPKHLITATGQRVTLRCSPRSGDLSVYWYQQSLDQGLQFLIQYYNGEERAKGNILERFSAQQFPDLHSELNLSSLELGDSALYFCASSAFGGHSGPDTQYFGPGTRLTVL.